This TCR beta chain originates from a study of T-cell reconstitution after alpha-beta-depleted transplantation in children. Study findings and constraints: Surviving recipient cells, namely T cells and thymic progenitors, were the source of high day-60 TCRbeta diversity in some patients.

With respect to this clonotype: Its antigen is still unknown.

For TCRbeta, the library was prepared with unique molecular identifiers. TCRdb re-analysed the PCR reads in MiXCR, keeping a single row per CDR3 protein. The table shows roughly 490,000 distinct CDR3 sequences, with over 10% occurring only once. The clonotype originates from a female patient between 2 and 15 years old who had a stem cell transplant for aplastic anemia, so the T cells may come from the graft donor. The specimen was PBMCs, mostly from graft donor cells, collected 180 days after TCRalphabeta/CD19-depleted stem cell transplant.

CDR3 residues: CASSLPGISYEQYF. The CDR3 coding sequence is TGTGCCAGCAGCCTTCCCGGAATCTCCTACGAGCAGTACTTC. This chain links TRBV12-3 or TRBV12-4 with TRBJ2-7; D unresolved. Trimming took off 6 bases at V and 0 bases at J, with 12 bases between the two ends. The CDR3 is 14 amino acids.